This T cell receptor beta chain emerged from a study of control samples from healthy donors and cancer patients. The CDR3 is 11 amino acids. V was trimmed by 5 bases and J by 9 bases, leaving 8 bases between them. Germline values: CDR1 LGHNT, CDR2 FRNRAP. In this sample, this clone turned up a few times. The data were produced by immunoSEQ multiplex PCR, yet TCRdb's version contains in-frame clones alone and is incomplete. The data contain around 96,000 clones, just over 90% of them singletons. Sequenced material: blood. This TCR came from a young man in good health. The chain couples TRBV12-5 to TRBJ1-5; D is uncertain. CDR3 bases: TGTGCTAGTGGTCCACTGGCGCCCCAGCATTTT. This encodes CASGPLAPQHF.